The 9 T cell receptor beta chains below all came from one sample that was sequenced in a study of blood T cell repertoires in COVID-19. Produced via immunoSEQ multiplex PCR; TCRdb's table is partial and in-frame only. The sample consists of about 440,000 clones, 80% to 95% of them appearing once. Sequenced sample: PBMCs or T cells enriched from blood (not recorded which). The receptors were gathered from a man younger than 30 who had recovered from COVID-19.

In this sample, this clone turned up once. The rearrangement joins TRBV10-3 to TRBJ2-6; a weak D match, TRBD1 (6 bases). Germline CDR1 and CDR2: ENHRY and SYGVKD. CDR3 length: 14 amino acids. The V end lost 10 bases, the J end lost 1 base, and 11 bases lay between the germline ends. CDR3: CATIGQSGANVLTF. CDR3 sequence (DNA): TGTGCCACTATCGGACAGTCTGGGGCCAACGTCCTGACTTTC.

This chain joins TRBV2 and TRBJ2-1; 8 bases agree with TRBD2. J lost 2 bases, V lost 3 bases, and 9 bases had no gene match. The CDR3 length is 17 residues. Germline CDR1 is SNHLY and CDR2 is FYNNEI. The CDR3 reads CASSDPGAGATYNEQFF. DNA of the CDR3: TGTGCCAGCAGTGACCCCGGAGCGGGGGCCACCTACAATGAGCAGTTCTTC.

The chain is built from TRBV18 and TRBJ1-2; D gene uncertain. CDR1 is KGHSH, CDR2 LQKENI, per germline. The CDR3 runs 14 residues. V shed 0 bases and J shed 8 bases, with 13 bases lying between them. The CDR3 protein is CASSPPGYSGGYTF. In DNA, the CDR3 is TGTGCCAGCTCACCACCGGGATATTCGGGAGGCTACACCTTC. Based on the CDR3 plus reference TRBV18 and TRBJ1-2, the full variable domain is NAGVMQNPRHLVRRRGQEARLRCSPMKGHSHVYWYRQLPEEGLKFMVYLQKENIIDESGMPKERFSAEFPKEGPSILRIQQVVRGDSAAYFCASSPPGYSGGYTFGSGTRLTVV.

This rearrangement joins TRBV5-1 to TRBJ1-1; D unresolved. Germline V gene lookup returns CDR1 SGHRS and CDR2 YFSETQ. Trimming shortened V by 4 bases and J by 0 bases, and 13 bases separated the two germline ends. The CDR3 extends over 15 amino acids. CDR3 loop: CASSLPDSVNTEAFF. The CDR3 DNA sequence: TGCGCCAGCAGCCTCCCGGACTCCGTGAACACTGAAGCTTTCTTT.

This clone has a handful of counts. The rearrangement uses TRBV5-1 and TRBJ2-1, with 9 bases identical to TRBD2. Trimming removed 0 bases from V and 8 bases from J; junction bases left unmatched: 6. This CDR3 is built from 15 residues. The germline V gene has CDR1 SGHRS and CDR2 YFSETQ. Here the CDR3 reads CASSLVRGGRDEQFF. The DNA of the CDR3 is TGCGCCAGCAGCTTGGTGCGGGGGGGCCGCGATGAGCAGTTCTTC.

The gene calls are TRBV2 and TRBJ1-5, with D perhaps matching TRBD1 (6 bases). V lost 4 bases and J lost 1, with 8 bases in between. Germline V gene lookup returns CDR1 SNHLY and CDR2 FYNNEI. This CDR3 has 14 residues. The CDR3 bases are TGTGCCAGCAGTGGACAGGCAAGCAATCAGCCCCAGCATTTT. This encodes CASSGQASNQPQHF. Combining the CDR3 with reference TRBV2 and TRBJ1-5 gives the whole variable domain EPEVTQTPSHQVTQMGQEVILRCVPISNHLYFYWYRQILGQKVEFLVSFYNNEISEKSEIFDDQFSVERPDGSNFTLKIRSTKLEDSAMYFCASSGQASNQPQHFGDGTRLSIL.

The J gene is TRBJ2-1, the V gene TRBV28; TRBD2 matches at 7 bases. V was clipped by 9 bases and J by 7 bases; unmatched bases: 12. Per the germline V gene, CDR1 is MDHEN and CDR2 is SYDVKM. The CDR3 consists of 14 residues. CDR3 in amino acids: CASRVGGGKNEQFF. DNA of the CDR3: TGTGCCAGTAGGGTTGGGGGAGGGAAGAATGAGCAGTTCTTC.

The J gene is TRBJ2-2, the V gene TRBV2; possibly TRBD1 for D (5 bases). Germline V lookup: CDR1 SNHLY, CDR2 FYNNEI. The CDR3 spans 14 residues. Trimming took 7 bases from V and 5 from J, leaving 14 bases between them. DNA for the CDR3: TGTGCCAGCAAGGGCAGGGAATCGACCGGGGAGCTGTTTTTT. This encodes CASKGRESTGELFF.

The gene calls are TRBV11-2 and TRBJ2-7; a possible D gene is TRBD1 (6 bases). CDR1 is SGHAT and CDR2 is FQNNGV in the germline V gene. V dropped 3 bases and J dropped 6 bases, with 15 bases sitting between them. The length of the CDR3 is 14 residues. The CDR3 sequence: CASSFVQGTGEQYF. The CDR3 DNA reads TGTGCCAGCAGCTTTGTACAGGGAACAGGCGAGCAGTACTTC.